These 15 T cell receptor beta chains share one sample of origin, sequenced in a study of control samples from healthy donors and cancer patients. Profiling relied on immunoSEQ multiplex PCR, and the TCRdb table lists in-frame clones only, not all of them. The sample has 150,000 to 200,000 clones, around 91% seen once. Sequencing used blood. The receptors were gathered from a woman in her 30s in good health.

The chain combines TRBV12-1 with TRBJ2-1; the table's D call, TRBD1, has no DNA check behind it. TRBV12-1 is a known pseudogene. The CDR3 is made up of 17 amino acids. The CDR3 loop reads CASSFLAGAYSYNEQFF. The CDR3 bases are TGTGCCAGCAGCTTTCTCGCAGGGGCGTACTCCTACAATGAGCAGTTCTTC.

The chain joins TRBV5-1 to TRBJ1-3, with D perhaps TRBD1 (6 bases). This CDR3 has 15 amino acids. Trimming removed 0 bases at V and 3 bases at J, with 10 bases between. CDR1 and CDR2 (germline): SGHRS, YFSETQ. The CDR3 DNA reads TGCGCCAGCAGCTTGGCAGGGGTACTTGGAAACACCATATATTTT. Encoded protein: CASSLAGVLGNTIYF.

The gene calls are TRBV3-1 (or the pseudogene TRBV3-2) and TRBJ1-1; tentatively, D is TRBD1 (5 bases). Trimming removed 0 bases from V and 4 bases from J, with 9 bases in between. This CDR3 has 14 amino acids. Germline-derived CDR1 and CDR2 are LGHDT and YNNKEL (reference sequence). The CDR3 DNA follows: TGTGCCAGCAGCCAAGAATGGAGGGGCACTGAAGCTTTCTTT. Its protein product is CASSQEWRGTEAFF.

This chain connects TRBV28 to TRBJ1-5; 7 bases agree with TRBD1. This CDR3 has 15 residues. Germline V gene sequence: CDR1 MDHEN, CDR2 SYDVKM. The trim removed 5 bases at V and 2 bases at J, leaving 6 bases unmatched. For the CDR3, the DNA is TGTGCCAGCAGTCACTCTGACAGGGGCAATCAGCCCCAGCATTTT. It is translated as CASSHSDRGNQPQHF.

The chain carries TRBV7-6 and TRBJ1-6; D possibly corresponds to TRBD1 (5 bases). Germline values: CDR1 SGHVS, CDR2 FNYEAQ. The CDR3 runs to 15 residues. V was cut by 2 bases and J by 8 bases, with 13 bases left in between. The CDR3 loop is CASSLQQAKDSPLHF. CDR3 DNA sequence: TGTGCCAGCAGCTTACAACAGGCGAAGGATTCACCCCTCCACTTT. The whole variable domain, remainder taken from reference TRBV7-6 and TRBJ1-6, is GAGVSQSPRYKVTKRGQDVALRCDPISGHVSLYWYRQALGQGPEFLTYFNYEAQQDKSGLPNDRFSAERPEGSISTLTIQRTEQRDSAMYRCASSLQQAKDSPLHFGNGTRLTVT.

The rearrangement joins TRBV5-1 to TRBJ1-6; weak D call: TRBD1 (6 bases). The germline V gene has CDR1 SGHRS and CDR2 YFSETQ. The V end lost 0 bases, the J end lost 9 bases, and 7 bases lay between the germline ends. This CDR3 is built from 13 residues. CDR3 bases: TGCGCCAGCAGCTTGGAGGGGGGTTCACCCCTCCACTTT. This gives the protein CASSLEGGSPLHF.

The rearrangement joins TRBV20-1 to TRBJ1-1, with D unresolved. The V gene's germline CDR1 is DFQATT and CDR2 SNEGSKA (reference sequence). Trimming stripped 5 bases from V and 0 bases from J, with 4 bases between. This CDR3 comprises 11 residues. DNA for the CDR3: TGCAGTGCTTACCTGAACACTGAAGCTTTCTTT. Translating gives CSAYLNTEAFF.

The chain joins TRBV12-3 or TRBV12-4 to TRBJ1-2; 8 bases fit TRBD1. The CDR3 has 13 residues. V dropped 5 bases and J dropped 4; count of bases not matched to a gene: 3. The CDR3 protein is CASSRDRFYGYTF. For the CDR3, the DNA is TGTGCCAGCAGTCGGGACAGGTTCTATGGCTACACCTTC.

This clone has just a few counts. The chain employs TRBV15 and TRBJ1-4, with D perhaps TRBD1 (6 bases). Trimming left V 0 bases short and J 5 bases short, with 10 bases between. From germline, CDR1 is LNHNV and CDR2 YYDKDF (reference sequence). There are 15 residues in the CDR3. CDR3 in amino acids: CATSRDPRGNEKLFF. The CDR3 region has the DNA TGTGCCACCAGCAGAGACCCCAGGGGCAATGAAAAACTGTTTTTT.

The V and J genes are TRBV4-1 and TRBJ2-5; D not certain. The germline V and J ends were trimmed by 1 base and 4 bases, with 7 bases remaining between them. CDR3 length equals 13 residues. CDR1 and CDR2 from the germline V gene are MGHRA and YSYEKL. In DNA form, the CDR3 reads TGCGCCAGCAGCCAAGTGCCGGTAGAGACCCAGTACTTC. As protein: CASSQVPVETQYF.

The V gene is TRBV28, the J gene TRBJ1-3; no clear D gene. Trimming removed 0 bases at V and 0 bases at J, with 6 bases between. The CDR3 consists of 15 residues. CDR1 is MDHEN and CDR2 is SYDVKM in the germline V gene. CDR3 in DNA: TGTGCCAGCAGTTTATGGGGAGTCTCTGGAAACACCATATATTTT. This encodes CASSLWGVSGNTIYF.

The CDR3 loop is CASSTQGSNSPLHF. The CDR3 coding sequence is TGTGCCAGCAGCACTCAGGGGAGCAATTCACCCCTCCACTTT. The V call is TRBV5-4, the J call TRBJ1-6, with TRBD1 as a possible D gene (6 bases). CDR1 is SGHNT, CDR2 YYREEE, per germline (reference sequence). CDR3 size: 14 residues. With 4 bases removed from V and 7 bases from J, the gap between germline ends came to 12 bases.

V usage is TRBV28 and J usage is TRBJ2-3; D is unresolved. V was cut by 2 bases and J by 4 bases, with 4 bases left in between. Germline CDR1 and CDR2: MDHEN and SYDVKM. The CDR3 consists of 12 residues. This CDR3 reads CASSLPPDTQYF. In nucleotides, the CDR3 is TGTGCCAGCAGTTTACCCCCAGATACGCAGTATTTT. The variable domain in full, completed from reference TRBV28 and TRBJ2-3, reads DVKVTQSSRYLVKRTGEKVFLECVQDMDHENMFWYRQDPGLGLRLIYFSYDVKMKEKGDIPEGYSVSREKKERFSLILESASTNQTSMYLCASSLPPDTQYFGPGTRLTVL.

The chain joins TRBV6-5 to TRBJ2-5; possibly TRBD1 or TRBD2 for D (6 bases each). V lost 1 base and J 5 bases, leaving 11 bases between the germline ends. Germline V lookup: CDR1 MNHEY, CDR2 SVGAGI. The CDR3 runs 14 residues. CDR3 amino acids: CASSYLGGAETQYF. The CDR3 coding sequence is TGTGCCAGCAGTTACTTGGGGGGCGCGGAGACCCAGTACTTC.

This clone was recorded only once. The V and J genes are TRBV29-1 and TRBJ1-2; unclear D gene. The V end was cut by 0 bases, the J end by 2 bases, with 4 bases between. CDR1 is SQVTM and CDR2 is ANQGSEA in the germline V gene. The length of the CDR3 is 12 residues. CDR3 loop: CSVEDWNYGYTF. The DNA of the CDR3 is TGCAGCGTTGAAGATTGGAACTATGGCTACACCTTC.